This TCR beta chain was identified in a study of STAT5B mutations in CD4+ large granular lymphocyte leukemia. General observations from the study: CD4-sorted patient repertoires seemed more clonal than healthy CD4+ repertoires.

Healthy controls were blood donor buffy coats. V lost 3 bases, J lost 6 bases, and 3 bases stayed unmatched. This CDR3 is 15 amino acids long. Germline CDR1 and CDR2: SGHNT and YYREEE (reference sequence). Regarding this clone: The target antigen is unknown.

In the source study's methods: Productive clonotypes were detectable down to 2.59 x 10-5 frequency. Libraries were prepared by immunoSEQ multiplex PCR; TCRdb keeps only in-frame clonotypes and omits some of them. Clone size and V and J calls were adopted from that table, with D and trimming inferred from the DNA. The table lists tens of thousands of clones, roughly 72% of them singletons. This clonotype originated in a human donor in good health. Sequenced sample: CD4+ T cells from blood buffy coats. J is TRBJ2-7 and V is TRBV5-4; 16 bases align to TRBD2. CDR3 bases: TGTGCCAGCAGCTCGGGACTAGCGGGGGGGCTCGAGCAGTACTTC. Amino acids: CASSSGLAGGLEQYF.